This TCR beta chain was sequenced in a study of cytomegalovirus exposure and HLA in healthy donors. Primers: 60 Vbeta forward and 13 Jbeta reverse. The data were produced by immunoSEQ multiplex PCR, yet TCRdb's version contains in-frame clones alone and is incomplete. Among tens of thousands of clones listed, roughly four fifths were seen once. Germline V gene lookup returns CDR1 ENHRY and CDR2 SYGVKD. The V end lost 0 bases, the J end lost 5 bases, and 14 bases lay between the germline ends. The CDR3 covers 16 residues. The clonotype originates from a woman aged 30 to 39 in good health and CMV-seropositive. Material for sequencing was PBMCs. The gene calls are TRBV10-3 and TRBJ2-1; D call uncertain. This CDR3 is CAISESAIEHDNEQFF. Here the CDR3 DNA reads TGTGCCATCAGTGAGTCCGCAATAGAGCACGACAATGAGCAGTTCTTC.